The 29 T cell receptor beta chains below come from one sample, sequenced in a study of CD8 T cells in Susac syndrome. Random-hexamer reverse transcription was applied to about 0.45 to 1 ug RNA. TCRdb re-called the immunoSEQ multiplex PCR reads with MiXCR, one entry per CDR3 protein. The data show under 200,000 distinct CDR3 sequences, 75% to 95% seen once. Material: CD4+ T cells from PBMCs. Receptors originate from a human donor with Susac syndrome.

The chain has TRBV19 and TRBJ1-5, with D unresolved. Germline CDR1 reads LNHDA; CDR2 reads SQIVND (reference sequence). Deletions cut 3 bases from V and 4 bases from J, with 10 bases between. The CDR3 is made up of 14 amino acids. The CDR3 sequence: CASSMNGENQPQHF. In DNA form, the CDR3 reads TGTGCCAGTAGTATGAACGGCGAGAATCAGCCCCAGCATTTT.

Turning to this clonotype: One end of the junction varies from germline; a read error may be responsible. The V gene is TRBV2, the J gene TRBJ1-3, with D maybe TRBD1 (5 bases). CDR1 is SNHLY, CDR2 FYNNEI, per germline. The CDR3 runs to 11 residues. CDR3 sequence: CASRELNTIYF. The CDR3 region has the DNA TGTGCTAGCAGGGAGTTAAACACCATATATTTT.

The chain couples TRBV25-1 to TRBJ1-6; 9 nucleotides align to TRBD1. Germline V CDR1 and CDR2: MGHDK, SYGVNS. V was pared by 6 bases and J by 7 bases, with 4 bases of the junction left unmatched. The CDR3 has 14 amino acids. The CDR3 DNA follows: TGTGCCAGCAGACGGGGACAGGGAAATTCACCCCTCCACTTT. As protein: CASRRGQGNSPLHF.

J is TRBJ2-1 and V is TRBV5-1, with D perhaps TRBD1 (6 bases). The CDR3 spans 13 residues. CDR1 is SGHRS, CDR2 YFSETQ, per germline. The V and J ends lost 4 bases and 8 bases respectively, with 13 bases between them. This CDR3 reads CASSRGQYDEQFF. CDR3 sequence (DNA): TGCGCCAGCAGCCGCGGACAGTACGATGAGCAGTTCTTC.

V and J are TRBV7-9 and TRBJ1-5; D unclear. Looked up from germline, CDR1 is SEHNR and CDR2 is FQNEAQ (reference sequence). Trimming took off 5 bases at V and 0 bases at J, with 11 bases between the two ends. The CDR3 covers 15 residues. The CDR3 nucleotides read TGTGCCAGCAGCCCGAACAGCTATAGCAATCAGCCCCAGCATTTT. This translates into CASSPNSYSNQPQHF.

The chain recombines TRBV28 with TRBJ2-1, with TRBD2 as a possible D gene (5 bases). The CDR3 is 13 amino acids. CDR1 is MDHEN and CDR2 is SYDVKM in the germline V gene. V dropped 8 bases and J dropped 8 bases, with 16 bases sitting between them. In DNA form, the CDR3 reads TGTGCCAGCCGTTCGGGAAGAGGCTATGAGCAGTTCTTC. Its protein is CASRSGRGYEQFF.

The rearrangement joins TRBV14 to TRBJ1-5; TRBD1 might be the D (6 bases). Germline CDR1 and CDR2: SGHDN and FVKESK. The CDR3 has 16 residues. CDR3 in DNA: TGTTCTAGAACCGGGACAAAGAAATATAGCAATCAGCCCCAGCATTTT. Translating it yields CSRTGTKKYSNQPQHF. Full variable domain (remainder filled in from reference TRBV14 and TRBJ1-5): EAGVTQFPSHSVIEKGQTVTLRCDPISGHDNLYWYRRVMGKEIKFLLHFVKESKQDESGMPNNRFLAERTGGTYSTLKVQPAELEDSGVYFCSRTGTKKYSNQPQHFGDGTRLSIL.

The chain couples TRBV28 to TRBJ2-7, with TRBD2 matching over 8 bases. The CDR3 is 14 amino acids. The junction had 7 bases not matched to a gene; V was cut back by 6 bases and J by 3 bases. CDR1 MDHEN and CDR2 SYDVKM come from the germline V gene. The CDR3 protein is CASRRSGSGYEQYF. CDR3 sequence (DNA): TGTGCCAGCAGAAGGAGCGGGAGTGGCTACGAGCAGTACTTC.

The chain has TRBV7-2 and TRBJ2-1; D is perhaps TRBD2 (6 bases). Trimming stripped 6 bases from V and 6 bases from J, with 18 bases between. Germline V CDR1 and CDR2: SGHTA, FQGNSA. The CDR3 loop spans 15 amino acids. The DNA for the CDR3 is TGTGCCAGCAGATCCCGGGGGACTCCCTCCAATGAGCAGTTCTTC. It specifies CASRSRGTPSNEQFF. Drawing the rest from reference TRBV7-2 and TRBJ2-1, the complete variable domain is GAGVSQSPSNKVTEKGKDVELRCDPISGHTALYWYRQSLGQGLEFLIYFQGNSAPDKSGLPSDRFSAERTGGSVSTLTIQRTQQEDSAVYLCASRSRGTPSNEQFFGPGTRLTVL.

This chain connects TRBV3-1 to TRBJ2-1; 7 positions match TRBD1. The CDR3 consists of 14 residues. Germline assignment: CDR1 LGHDT and CDR2 YNNKEL (reference sequence). Losses at the gene ends were 1 base for V and 8 bases for J; bases not matched to a gene: 5. CDR3 protein: CASSQGQGVYEQFF. The CDR3 nucleotides read TGTGCCAGCAGCCAAGGGCAGGGGGTATATGAGCAGTTCTTC.

V and J are TRBV30 and TRBJ1-1; D is uncertain. The V gene's germline CDR1 is GTSNPN and CDR2 SVGIG (reference sequence). V lost 2 bases to trimming and J lost 1 base, with 5 bases between them. This CDR3 has 12 amino acids. The CDR3 is CAWSWGNTEAFF. In nucleotides, the CDR3 is TGTGCCTGGAGTTGGGGGAACACTGAAGCTTTCTTT.

This chain joins TRBV24-1 and TRBJ2-1, with 8 bases identical to TRBD2. This CDR3 is 17 amino acids long. The V and J ends lost 1 base and 5 bases, in that order; junction bases with no gene match: 9. Looked up from germline, CDR1 is KGHDR and CDR2 is SFDVKD. The CDR3 coding sequence is TGTGCCACCAGTGATTTCATTACGGGAGGGACTAACAATGAGCAGTTCTTC. Translating gives CATSDFITGGTNNEQFF.

The V gene is TRBV6-6, the J gene TRBJ1-1, with 9 positions matching TRBD1. Germline assignment: CDR1 MNHNY and CDR2 SVGAGI (reference sequence). This CDR3 has 14 amino acids. With 6 bases clipped from V and 7 bases from J, the junction kept 9 bases outside the gene matches. In nucleotides, the CDR3 is TGTGCCAGCAGGACCGGGACAGGGAGGATTGAAGCTTTCTTT. Translation gives CASRTGTGRIEAFF.

The chain employs TRBV3-1 and TRBJ1-2, with D maybe TRBD1 (6 bases). V was cut by 0 bases and J by 2 bases, with 7 bases left in between. The germline V gene has CDR1 LGHDT and CDR2 YNNKEL (reference sequence). CDR3 length equals 14 residues. Here the CDR3 reads CASSQEGGNYGYTF. The CDR3 coding sequence is TGTGCCAGCAGCCAAGAAGGGGGGAACTATGGCTACACCTTC.

The genes are TRBV12-3 or TRBV12-4 and TRBJ1-2; 8 positions agree with TRBD1. Trimming took 4 bases from V and 2 from J; bases not matched to a gene: 3. This CDR3 region has 14 residues. The CDR3 here is CASSYTGGNYGYTF. DNA for the CDR3: TGTGCCAGCAGTTACACAGGGGGAAACTATGGCTACACCTTC.

The genes are TRBV27 and TRBJ2-3; D unresolved. CDR3 size: 12 residues. Looked up from germline, CDR1 is MNHEY and CDR2 is SMNVEV (reference sequence). With 6 bases removed from V and 2 bases from J, the gap between germline ends came to 6 bases. Here the CDR3 reads CASRRSTDTQYF. The CDR3 DNA reads as TGTGCCAGCAGACGCTCCACAGATACGCAGTATTTT.

V usage is TRBV11-2 and J usage is TRBJ2-5; TRBD1 might be the D (5 bases). V lost 5 bases to trimming and J lost 1 base, with 20 bases between them. This CDR3 contains 17 residues. CDR1 and CDR2 from the germline V gene are SGHAT and FQNNGV. In DNA, the CDR3 is TGTGCCAGCAGCCTAAAGGACATCCAAGGGGTCCAAGAGACCCAGTACTTC. Its translation: CASSLKDIQGVQETQYF.

This rearrangement joins TRBV30 to TRBJ1-2; unclear D gene. Deletions cut 0 bases from V and 2 bases from J, with 10 bases between. CDR1 is GTSNPN and CDR2 is SVGIG in the germline V gene (reference sequence). The CDR3 covers 14 residues. CDR3 in amino acids: CAWSVLLGNYGYTF. CDR3 nucleotides: TGTGCCTGGAGTGTACTGCTCGGCAACTATGGCTACACCTTC.

The V gene is TRBV20-1, the J gene TRBJ2-2; no definite D call. Germline CDR1 DFQATT, CDR2 SNEGSKA (reference sequence). V gave up 6 bases and J gave up 8 bases, with 16 bases separating them. The CDR3 contains 13 residues. The DNA of the CDR3 is TGCAGTGCGCCCATAGGTGTTGCGGGGGAGCTGTTTTTT. Amino acid sequence: CSAPIGVAGELFF.

V usage is TRBV12-3 or TRBV12-4 and J usage is TRBJ2-7; weak D call: TRBD1 (6 bases). Trimming cost V 5 bases and J 5 bases, with 10 bases left between them. This CDR3 spans 12 amino acids. CDR3 sequence reads: CASSTQGNEQYF. CDR3 nucleotide sequence: TGTGCCAGCAGTACCCAGGGGAACGAGCAGTACTTC.

V usage is TRBV10-3 and J usage is TRBJ2-5; 9 bases line up with TRBD1. The CDR3 runs to 12 residues. Germline CDR1 reads ENHRY; CDR2 reads SYGVKD. Losses at the gene ends were 6 bases for V and 5 bases for J; bases not matched to a gene: 1. The CDR3 nucleotides are TGTGCCATCAGCGGGACAGGGGAGACCCAGTACTTC. This codes for CAISGTGETQYF.

This sequence joins TRBV2 and TRBJ2-3, with 8 bases that match TRBD2. Germline-derived CDR1 and CDR2 are SNHLY and FYNNEI. V lost 7 bases to trimming and J lost 2 bases; unmatched junction nucleotides: 2. The CDR3 runs 13 residues. CDR3 sequence: CASTLADTDTQYF. The CDR3 bases are TGTGCCAGCACACTAGCGGACACAGATACGCAGTATTTT.

J is TRBJ1-6 and V is TRBV6-5; TRBD1 matches at 8 bases. The germline gives CDR1 MNHEY, CDR2 SVGAGI. This CDR3 has 15 amino acids. V lost 5 bases and J lost 7; bases outside the gene matches: 7. CDR3 bases: TGTGCCAGCAGTCGCAGGGGGCTGATGAATTCACCCCTCCACTTT. Its translation: CASSRRGLMNSPLHF.

The genes are TRBV6-2 or TRBV6-3 and TRBJ2-5; 11 positions match TRBD2. The CDR3 has 17 residues. V lost 7 bases and J lost 0; bases outside the gene matches: 10. The germline V gene encodes CDR1 MNHEY and CDR2 SVGEGT. The CDR3 region is CASINGLAGLYQETQYF. The CDR3 DNA is TGTGCCAGCATCAACGGACTAGCGGGTTTGTACCAAGAGACCCAGTACTTC.

This chain connects TRBV18 to TRBJ2-7; D uncertain. The CDR3 contains 12 residues. Germline values: CDR1 KGHSH, CDR2 LQKENI. V lost 3 bases and J 4 bases, leaving 7 bases between the germline ends. The CDR3, as DNA: TGTGCCAGCTCACCTAATCAGTACGAGCAGTACTTC. Its translation is CASSPNQYEQYF.

V gene TRBV11-2 combines with J gene TRBJ1-1; D uncertain. This CDR3 has 13 residues. Per the germline V gene, CDR1 is SGHAT and CDR2 is FQNNGV. The germline V and J ends were trimmed by 1 base and 1 base, with 4 bases remaining between them. The CDR3 protein is CASSLVSNTEAFF. CDR3 nucleotides: TGTGCCAGCAGCTTAGTTTCGAACACTGAAGCTTTCTTT.

The chain employs TRBV20-1 and TRBJ1-1, with 7 bases identical to TRBD1. Germline CDR1 and CDR2: DFQATT and SNEGSKA (reference sequence). With 2 bases clipped from V and 4 bases from J, the junction kept 4 bases outside the gene matches. The CDR3 covers 13 residues. The DNA of the CDR3 is TGCAGTGCTAGAAAGGGGGCGGTCACTGAAGCTTTCTTT. It yields the protein CSARKGAVTEAFF.

This chain connects TRBV10-3 to TRBJ1-5; D is uncertain. Trimming took off 0 bases at V and 5 bases at J, with 11 bases between the two ends. Germline V gene sequence: CDR1 ENHRY, CDR2 SYGVKD. CDR3 size: 15 residues. CDR3 amino acids: CAISESRGLDQPQHF. The CDR3 nucleotides read TGTGCCATCAGTGAGTCGAGAGGGCTCGATCAGCCCCAGCATTTT.

The V and J genes are TRBV4-1 and TRBJ1-1, with D hard to call. CDR3 length: 17 amino acids. In germline, CDR1 is MGHRA, CDR2 YSYEKL. V lost 1 base, J lost 1 base, and 16 bases lay in between. CDR3 sequence (DNA): TGCGCCAGCAGCCAAGGATCTCTAAGACAAAGGAACACTGAAGCTTTCTTT. Its protein is CASSQGSLRQRNTEAFF.